This T cell receptor beta chain was sequenced for a study of blood T cell repertoires in COVID-19. Across the study: COVID-19 samples from acute and convalescent phases originated in the United States, Italy and Spain. The analysed material was cDNA or gDNA that came from T cells, B-cell-depleted T cells, or PBMCs.

Here immunoSEQ multiplex PCR was the method, and the copy in TCRdb shows in-frame clones only, minus some. This table holds some 180,000 clones, 85% to 90% found once. Per germline, CDR1 MNHNY and CDR2 SVGAGI (reference sequence). V was clipped by 5 bases and J by 12 bases; unmatched bases: 8. The CDR3 contains 15 residues. Assignment of participants to cohorts was predicated upon participant-reported clinical history. The rearrangement joins TRBV6-6 to TRBJ1-6, with 12 bases fitting TRBD1. The TCR comes from a man aged 40-55 years who had recovered from COVID-19. The material sequenced was PBMCs or T cells enriched from blood (not recorded which). The CDR3 is CASSDTGQGARPLHF. Written as DNA, the CDR3 is TGTGCCAGCAGTGACACGGGACAGGGGGCGCGACCCCTCCACTTT.